The sequence of this TCR beta chain was determined in a study of T cell changes during pregnancy in multiple sclerosis (dated by TCRdb to the late 2010s). Turning to the overall study: Changes in the T cell repertoire over the course of pregnancy were examined in this study in women with multiple sclerosis.

Library preparation was by the immunoSEQ multiplex PCR assay. TCRdb obtained this table from immuneACCESS and retained in-frame rearrangements with V and J assigned. These tables miss some clones; where compared with another copy, unresolved V genes account for less than half of the shortfall, and the remainder is unexplained. For this sample there are around 80,000 clones; roughly nine tenths appear just once. The biggest ten clones account for about 2.8% of the sample. Note on this clone: Its target antigen remains unknown. No base quality values were provided; no much bigger clone lies one nucleotide off.

The specimen comprised peripheral blood, sampled before pregnancy. The clonotype was recovered from a female donor with multiple sclerosis, enrolled in a pregnancy study.

CDR3 protein: CASSFGRTGGNSNQPQHF. The nucleotide sequence is given as TGTGCCAGCAGCTTTGGAAGGACAGGGGGGAACAGCAATCAGCCCCAGCATTTT. This receptor chain uses TRBV5-8 and TRBJ1-5; 10 of the junction bases match TRBD1. From V the trimming removes 2 bases and from J it removes 1 base, while the gene matches leave 9 bases of the junction unaccounted for. The CDR3 covers 18 residues, taking in both the cysteine and the phenylalanine. Of the read, only the CDR3 DNA is kept; its 54 bases are in frame from base 1. CDR1 SGHTS and CDR2 YDEGEE were looked up in the germline V gene.